This T cell receptor (beta chain) was sequenced for a study of T-cell reconstitution after alpha-beta-depleted transplantation in children. TCRbeta library construction was performed incorporating unique molecular identifiers. TCRdb re-derived calls from the PCR reads in MiXCR, one entry per CDR3 protein. The table has 700,000 to 950,000 distinct CDR3 sequences, under 20% seen once. V was clipped by 6 bases and J by 10 bases, with 10 bases between them. CDR3 length equals 11 residues. This clonotype showed up many times. The chain is built from TRBV12-3 or TRBV12-4 and TRBJ2-1, with D possibly matching TRBD2 (7 bases). Sequencing used PBMCs, mostly from graft donor cells, obtained 360 days after TCRalphabeta/CD19-depleted stem cell transplant. The receptor was isolated from a male patient younger than 18 who had a stem cell transplant for acute lymphoblastic leukemia, so the T cells may come from the graft donor. The CDR3 reads CASRGGQEQFF. CDR3 DNA sequence: TGTGCCAGCAGGGGGGGGCAAGAGCAGTTCTTC.